These 13 T cell receptor beta chains share one sample of origin, sequenced in a study of chemoradiotherapy in HPV16-positive cancers. TCRdb's copy holds only in-frame clones and misses some; the assay was immunoSEQ multiplex PCR. The sample has roughly 39,000 clones, approximately 73% seen once. The sample was blood, taken from a patient who underwent chemoradiotherapy. The receptors were sampled from a human donor with HPV-associated anogenital cancer.

This sequence joins TRBV5-1 and TRBJ2-7, with 8 positions matching TRBD1. Trimming took 3 bases from V and 6 from J; bases not matched to a gene: 14. CDR3 length equals 16 residues. The germline V gene has CDR1 SGHRS and CDR2 YFSETQ. The CDR3 loop reads CASSSLGGTGQGEQYF. The CDR3 bases are TGCGCCAGCAGCTCCCTGGGTGGGACAGGTCAAGGCGAGCAGTACTTC.

The chain recombines TRBV7-9 with TRBJ2-5, with TRBD2 as a possible D gene (7 bases). The germline V gene encodes CDR1 SEHNR and CDR2 FQNEAQ (reference sequence). The CDR3 extends over 13 amino acids. V was trimmed by 8 bases and J by 5 bases, leaving 15 bases between them. CDR3 DNA sequence: TGTGCCAGCTTCCCGGGGGGCTCGGAGACCCAGTACTTC. Encoded protein: CASFPGGSETQYF.

This clone turned up a few times. The chain couples TRBV14 to TRBJ2-7; D is tentatively TRBD1 or TRBD2 (5 bases each). Germline assignment: CDR1 SGHDN and CDR2 FVKESK. With 0 bases removed from V and 3 bases from J, the gap between germline ends came to 9 bases. This CDR3 is 14 amino acids long. The CDR3 coding sequence is TGTGCCAGCAGCCAAGATGGGACGTACTACGAGCAGTACTTC. Translating gives CASSQDGTYYEQYF.

This clone was found once. The chain is built from TRBV9 and TRBJ2-7, with D maybe TRBD2 (6 bases). Trimming shortened V by 0 bases and J by 3 bases, and 16 bases separated the two germline ends. CDR1 is SGDLS, CDR2 YYNGEE, per germline. This CDR3 comprises 16 residues. The CDR3: CASSVGPPRGGYEQYF. The CDR3 DNA follows: TGTGCCAGCAGCGTAGGCCCCCCCCGGGGAGGCTACGAGCAGTACTTC.

The chain is built from TRBV1 and TRBJ2-7. TRBV1 is a recognized pseudogene. The length of the CDR3 is 16 residues. CDR3 bases: TGCACCAGCGGTATTTCGACAGAGGACTTTCGACACGAGCAGTACTTC. It yields the protein CTSGISTEDFRHEQYF.

This rearrangement joins TRBV29-1 to TRBJ1-1; D not resolved. Trimming took off 4 bases at V and 10 bases at J, with 16 bases between the two ends. The CDR3 is made up of 12 amino acids. CDR1 and CDR2 from the germline V gene are SQVTM and ANQGSEA. The DNA of the CDR3 is TGCAGCGTTGTGGGTCGGAGTTTAGGAGCTTTCTTT. Its protein product is CSVVGRSLGAFF.

The chain couples TRBV4-1 to TRBJ2-4, with 8 bases identical to TRBD1. The CDR3 spans 19 residues. J lost 5 bases, V lost 0 bases, and 15 bases had no gene match. Germline lookup yields CDR1 MGHRA and CDR2 YSYEKL. CDR3: CASSQDGMHGTGKQNIQYF. CDR3 nucleotides: TGCGCCAGCAGCCAAGATGGGATGCACGGGACAGGAAAACAAAACATTCAGTACTTC.

The CDR3 protein is CASSFARGLTGELFF. As DNA, the CDR3 is TGTGCCAGCAGCTTTGCGCGGGGGCTCACCGGGGAGCTGTTTTTT. This chain joins TRBV7-8 and TRBJ2-2, with D possibly being TRBD2 (7 bases). V lost 3 bases and J 4 bases, leaving 12 bases between the germline ends. The CDR3 spans 15 residues. Per germline, CDR1 SGHVS and CDR2 FQNEAQ.

The gene calls are TRBV11-2 and TRBJ2-7; 12 nucleotides agree with TRBD1. Trimming at V came to 2 bases and at J to 3 bases, leaving 5 bases not matched to a gene. The V gene's germline CDR1 is SGHAT and CDR2 FQNNGV. The CDR3 is 16 amino acids. CDR3: CASSLSGQGASYEQYF. The DNA for the CDR3 is TGTGCCAGCAGCTTATCGGGACAGGGGGCGAGCTACGAGCAGTACTTC. Full variable domain (remainder filled in from reference TRBV11-2 and TRBJ2-7): EAGVAQSPRYKIIEKRQSVAFWCNPISGHATLYWYQQILGQGPKLLIQFQNNGVVDDSQLPKDRFSAERLKGVDSTLKIQPAKLEDSAVYLCASSLSGQGASYEQYFGPGTRLTVT.

The chain recombines TRBV29-1 with TRBJ2-3; D is ambiguous. The germline V gene has CDR1 SQVTM and CDR2 ANQGSEA. The CDR3 consists of 13 residues. The V end was cut by 2 bases, the J end by 2 bases, with 8 bases between. Here the CDR3 reads CSVESVNTDTQYF. The CDR3 nucleotides are TGCAGCGTTGAATCCGTAAACACAGATACGCAGTATTTT.

The chain uses TRBV18 and TRBJ1-1; 7 nucleotides line up with TRBD1. CDR1 and CDR2 from the germline V gene are KGHSH and LQKENI. V trimming: 3 bases; J trimming: 0 bases; junction bases outside the gene matches: 4. This CDR3 is built from 15 residues. This CDR3 is CASSPRGQLNTEAFF. CDR3 sequence (DNA): TGTGCCAGCTCACCCCGGGGACAGTTGAACACTGAAGCTTTCTTT.

The rearrangement links TRBV7-2 to TRBJ2-3; 8 positions match TRBD2. Per germline, CDR1 SGHTA and CDR2 FQGNSA. There are 14 residues in the CDR3. The J segment lost 7 bases and the V segment lost 3 bases, leaving 6 bases of the junction unmatched. CDR3 in amino acids: CASSLDGGANTQYF. Written as DNA, the CDR3 is TGTGCCAGCAGCTTGGACGGGGGGGCTAATACGCAGTATTTT.

The chain employs TRBV5-6 and TRBJ2-5; 14 bases fit TRBD2. The CDR3 totals 17 residues. Germline loops: CDR1 SGHDT, CDR2 YYEEEE. V gave up 4 bases and J gave up 0 bases; unmatched junction bases: 5. The CDR3 is CASSRRTSGRHQETQYF. The DNA of the CDR3 is TGTGCCAGCAGCCGGCGGACTAGCGGGAGGCACCAAGAGACCCAGTACTTC.